The 21 T cell receptor beta chains reported below all come from one sample, sequenced in a study of T cells after yellow fever vaccination. In TCRdb, the 5' RACE reads were re-called with MiXCR into one record per CDR3 protein. The sample has 500,000 to 650,000 distinct CDR3 sequences, about 13% seen once; the top ten hold over 11%. Sequencing used PBMCs, obtained on the day of the yellow fever booster vaccination. These receptors came from a man younger than 40 who received the YFV17D yellow fever vaccine.

The chain employs TRBV24-1 and TRBJ2-3; 11 positions agree with TRBD2. With V trimmed by 9 bases and J by 5 bases, 6 bases remained unmatched. Germline V gene sequence: CDR1 KGHDR, CDR2 SFDVKD. The CDR3 totals 14 residues. CDR3 residues: CATGLAGGGDTQYF. DNA for the CDR3: TGTGCCACCGGGCTAGCGGGAGGCGGAGATACGCAGTATTTT.

This clonotype is a singleton in its sample. The rearrangement uses TRBV5-1 and TRBJ1-4, with D possibly matching TRBD1 (6 bases). Germline CDR1 is SGHRS and CDR2 is YFSETQ. CDR3 length: 16 residues. V gave up 0 bases and J gave up 8 bases, with 17 bases separating them. CDR3 sequence: CASSLESGHRVEKLFF. The CDR3 DNA reads TGCGCCAGCAGCTTGGAATCGGGACACAGAGTCGAAAAACTGTTTTTT.

The rearrangement links TRBV4-1 to TRBJ2-7; 7 bases are a match to TRBD1. Germline lookup yields CDR1 MGHRA and CDR2 YSYEKL. The CDR3 is 15 amino acids. V shed 1 base and J 5 bases; nucleotides not matched to a gene: 8. CDR3 nucleotides: TGCGCCAGCAGCCAAGGAGACAGGGCGTGGAACGAGCAGTACTTC. It is translated as CASSQGDRAWNEQYF.

V usage is TRBV2 and J usage is TRBJ2-7; TRBD1 matches at 8 bases. Unmatched junction bases numbered 5, after V lost 8 bases and J lost 2 bases. Per germline, CDR1 SNHLY and CDR2 FYNNEI. The CDR3 spans 13 residues. CDR3 bases: TGTGCCAGCCAAGGACAGGGCGCCTACGAGCAGTACTTC. This gives the protein CASQGQGAYEQYF.

The chain joins TRBV6-5 to TRBJ2-5; the D gene is possibly TRBD2 (6 bases). Germline loops: CDR1 MNHEY, CDR2 SVGAGI. The CDR3 is 17 amino acids. V was trimmed by 2 bases and J by 3 bases, leaving 19 bases between them. CDR3 sequence reads: CASSYRRAIATEETQYF. The CDR3 DNA sequence: TGTGCCAGCAGTTACCGGAGGGCTATAGCTACTGAAGAGACCCAGTACTTC.

The rearrangement uses TRBV7-9 and TRBJ2-1; the match to TRBD2 covers 8 bases. Trimming at V came to 8 bases and at J to 8 bases, leaving 8 bases not matched to a gene. CDR3 length: 13 residues. CDR1 and CDR2 from the germline V gene are SEHNR and FQNEAQ (reference sequence). The CDR3 here is CASLLAGGDEQFF. CDR3 in DNA: TGTGCCAGCTTGTTGGCGGGAGGAGATGAGCAGTTCTTC.

The rearrangement uses TRBV20-1 and TRBJ2-5; no reliable D call. The CDR3 is made up of 12 amino acids. Trimming stripped 3 bases from V and 4 bases from J, with 9 bases between. Germline-derived CDR1 and CDR2 are DFQATT and SNEGSKA (reference sequence). The CDR3 loop reads CSARVGGETQYF. The DNA for the CDR3 is TGCAGTGCTAGGGTGGGCGGAGAGACCCAGTACTTC.

This clonotype has a count of ten or more. The chain links TRBV2 to TRBJ2-5; tentative D call: TRBD1 (5 bases). Germline V gene data show CDR1 as SNHLY and CDR2 as FYNNEI. The CDR3 runs 12 residues. V was pared by 6 bases and J by 1 base, with 6 bases between. This CDR3 is CASSRVQETQYF. The CDR3 DNA reads TGTGCCAGCAGCAGGGTCCAAGAGACCCAGTACTTC.

This chain connects TRBV10-3 to TRBJ2-7; D is perhaps TRBD1 (6 bases). Germline V CDR1 and CDR2: ENHRY, SYGVKD. CDR3 length: 13 residues. V lost 10 bases and J 0 bases, leaving 13 bases between the germline ends. CDR3 protein: CATAEQGSYEQYF. CDR3 nucleotide sequence: TGTGCCACCGCGGAACAGGGCTCCTACGAGCAGTACTTC.

This clonotype has only a few counts. The rearrangement links TRBV20-1 to TRBJ2-4; 8 nucleotides match TRBD2. Germline V gives CDR1 DFQATT, CDR2 SNEGSKA (reference sequence). This CDR3 spans 16 amino acids. Unmatched junction bases numbered 10, after V lost 3 bases and J lost 3 bases. The CDR3 sequence is CSASPRQRGNKNIQYF. The CDR3 nucleotides read TGCAGTGCTAGCCCCCGGCAGCGGGGGAACAAAAACATTCAGTACTTC.

J is TRBJ2-3 and V is TRBV5-4; D might be TRBD2 (5 bases). Germline V lookup: CDR1 SGHNT, CDR2 YYREEE (reference sequence). V was trimmed by 4 bases and J by 6 bases, leaving 15 bases between them. This CDR3 comprises 14 residues. The CDR3 coding sequence is TGTGCCAGCAGCCCCGGTCGTGACTACGATACGCAGTATTTT. Amino acids: CASSPGRDYDTQYF.

This clonotype came up many times. The chain combines TRBV10-1 with TRBJ2-5, with D possibly TRBD2 on 6 matching bases. The ends were cut back, 0 bases at V and 4 bases at J, with 15 bases in the middle. The CDR3 consists of 16 residues. Per the germline V gene, CDR1 is WNHNN and CDR2 is SYGVQD (reference sequence). For the CDR3, the DNA is TGCGCCAGCAGTGAGTCGAGCAGCCCCGGGAGAGAGACCCAGTACTTC. Its protein product is CASSESSSPGRETQYF.

This clonotype was observed a handful of times. The CDR3 protein is CASSSPEQGAYEQYF. The CDR3 DNA reads TGTGCCAGTTCATCTCCCGAACAGGGGGCTTACGAGCAGTACTTC. The V and J genes are TRBV19 and TRBJ2-7; 9 nucleotides line up with TRBD1. V lost 8 bases and J lost 4; bases outside the gene matches: 12. Per the germline V gene, CDR1 is LNHDA and CDR2 is SQIVND (reference sequence). CDR3 length: 15 residues.

The chain carries TRBV6-5 and TRBJ2-7; D is possibly TRBD2 (5 bases). Trimming pared 8 bases from V and 6 bases from J, leaving 23 bases between. CDR1 MNHEY and CDR2 SVGAGI come from the germline V gene. The CDR3 is 15 residues long. The CDR3, as DNA: TGTGCCAGCCGCGAGGGCCGACATATCACGGGCGAGCAGTACTTC. It is translated as CASREGRHITGEQYF.

This clonotype was picked up a small number of times. This chain links TRBV7-9 with TRBJ1-1, with unresolved D. Trimming took 0 bases from V and 1 from J, leaving 15 bases between them. Germline loops: CDR1 SEHNR, CDR2 FQNEAQ (reference sequence). CDR3 length equals 17 residues. The CDR3 protein is CASSLAGNRIRNTEAFF. The DNA for the CDR3 is TGTGCCAGCAGCTTAGCGGGCAACAGAATCAGGAACACTGAAGCTTTCTTT. The variable domain in full, with the rest retrieved from reference TRBV7-9 and TRBJ1-1, is DTGVSQNPRHKITKRGQNVTFRCDPISEHNRLYWYRQTLGQGPEFLTYFQNEAQLEKSRLLSDRFSAERPKGSFSTLEIQRTEQGDSAMYLCASSLAGNRIRNTEAFFGQGTRLTVV.

J is TRBJ1-5 and V is TRBV19; D is perhaps TRBD1 (5 bases). There are 15 residues in the CDR3. CDR1 and CDR2 (germline): LNHDA, SQIVND (reference sequence). V lost 6 bases and J 0 bases, leaving 12 bases between the germline ends. DNA of the CDR3: TGTGCCAGTAGAGGGGACGGCTATAGCAATCAGCCCCAGCATTTT. This translates into CASRGDGYSNQPQHF.

This clonotype was seen ten or more times. The V and J genes are TRBV5-1 and TRBJ2-7; the match to TRBD1 covers 11 bases. J was trimmed by 4 bases and V by 5 bases; bases with no gene match: 5. CDR3 size: 14 residues. Germline CDR1 and CDR2: SGHRS and YFSETQ. The DNA for the CDR3 is TGCGCCAGCAGAGCCGGACAGGGGGCGTACGAGCAGTACTTC. Translating it yields CASRAGQGAYEQYF.

The rearrangement joins TRBV6-5 to TRBJ2-7; unclear D gene. The CDR3 covers 11 residues. V lost 6 bases, J lost 9 bases, and 12 bases lay in between. Germline V gene lookup returns CDR1 MNHEY and CDR2 SVGAGI. The chain's CDR3 is CASSPGWGQYF. The CDR3 DNA follows: TGTGCCAGCAGCCCCGGGTGGGGGCAGTACTTC.

This clonotype has only a few counts. The rearrangement uses TRBV19 and TRBJ2-1, with D possibly TRBD1 on 6 matching bases. This CDR3 contains 13 residues. The V gene's germline CDR1 is LNHDA and CDR2 SQIVND (reference sequence). V was pared by 5 bases and J by 6 bases, with 11 bases between. CDR3 sequence (DNA): TGTGCCAGTAGTTTCATACAGGGCAATGAGCAGTTCTTC. Amino acids: CASSFIQGNEQFF.

This rearrangement joins TRBV4-3 to TRBJ2-3, with a possible D match to TRBD2 (6 bases). Germline V lookup: CDR1 LGHNA, CDR2 YSLEER. Trimming shortened V by 0 bases and J by 0 bases, and 10 bases separated the two germline ends. The CDR3 is 16 residues long. CDR3: CASSQEISGSTDTQYF. The CDR3 DNA reads as TGCGCCAGCAGCCAAGAAATCAGCGGGAGCACAGATACGCAGTATTTT.

The rearrangement links TRBV4-3 to TRBJ2-3; D may be TRBD1 or TRBD2 (5 bases each). The V gene's germline CDR1 is LGHNA and CDR2 YSLEER. Trimming shortened V by 0 bases and J by 7 bases, and 11 bases separated the two germline ends. CDR3 length equals 14 residues. CDR3 DNA: TGCGCCAGCAGCCAAGATCCGGGGACGAATACGCAGTATTTT. Its protein product is CASSQDPGTNTQYF.